This T cell receptor beta chain appears in the sequencing data of a study of regulatory T cells in long-lasting Graves disease (dated by TCRdb to about 2021). With respect to the entire study: Newly diagnosed Graves' disease patients had taken antithyroid drugs for less than 3 months. Persistent Graves' disease patients were compared with newly diagnosed Graves' disease patients by peripheral blood TCR sequencing and RNA sequencing. The study took place in China and was registered as a clinical trial. A total of 35 or so samples were covered by TCR sequencing, comprising approximately 13 persistent and around 20 newly diagnosed Graves' disease patients. General study outcomes and caveats: Compared with newly diagnosed patients, patients with persistent Graves' disease had lower TCR Shannon entropy and fewer highly expanded clones, which suggests clonal expansion. As a limitation, the authors acknowledged that the small sample size may reduce accuracy. Patients with persistent disease shared more public clonotypes (about 2,500) than newly diagnosed patients did (around 980). TRBV28, TRBJ1-2 and TRBJ2-5 were preferentially used in persistent disease, while TRBV20-1 and TRBJ2-1 were favored in newly diagnosed disease. Sequencing and analysis were limited to the TCR beta chain. Peripheral blood alone was examined, since thyroid tissue, which constituted the primary lesion, could not be accessed.

Receptor amplification or capture employed multiplex PCR. The sequencer listed for this sample is Illumina HiSeq 4000. iRepertoire HTBI primers and Arm-PCR amplification of CDR3 regions were used to construct TCR beta libraries. PCR products were gel purified before sequencing. On the authors' methods: Gene usage analysis of CDR3 amino acid clonotypes used the 62 TRBV and fewer than 15 TRBJ segments found across samples. COPE and FqMerger were used to merge the filtered high-quality paired reads into contigs. Contigs were aligned with BLAST to IMGT TRBV, TRBD and TRBJ reference genes, and CDR3 was defined per IMGT. Highly expanded clones were defined as clonotypes with a frequency above 0.1%. Repertoire diversity was measured by Shannon entropy, and V-J evenness by the Gini coefficient. Public clonotypes were defined as clonotypes shared by more than one individual. TCRdb itself trimmed the public reads at Q25 with fastp, ran MiXCR and retained productive beta chains. Each entry is one CDR3 protein sequence, shown with its most common DNA and genes. What appears here as the V and J calls and clone size reflects TCRdb's work, not the paper's. The sample yields more than 300,000 distinct CDR3 sequences; around 15% were counted once. Clones ranked in the top ten supply 20% to 25% of the sample.

The intended sense of this specimen's time point label: newly diagnosed GD, antithyroid drugs for less than 3 months. For both TCR sequencing and RNA sequencing, RNA was extracted from PBMCs using TRIzol. The diagnosis of Graves' disease followed American Thyroid Association guidelines. The patients came from an endocrinology department in Xi'an, China. Each patient gave about 8.1 milliliters of peripheral blood, collected in an EDTA anticoagulant tube. Ficoll Paque Plus density gradient separation was used to isolate PBMCs, and no further T cell sorting was done. An Agilent 2100 Bioanalyzer and agarose gel were used to check RNA quality, and a NanoDrop 2000 was used to measure RNA concentration. Relative to germline, V is 1 base shorter and J is 2 bases shorter, with 13 bases between their ends. The CDR3 contains 16 residues, cysteine and phenylalanine counted. Only the CDR3 region is kept as DNA, spanning 48 bases read in frame from base 1. For CDR1 and CDR2, the germline V gene lists MDHEN and SYDVKM.

A word on this clonotype: Its binding antigen is unknown. No much larger clonotype is one base removed from it; base qualities were not supplied.

This receptor chain uses TRBV28 and TRBJ2-3, with the D gene uncertain. The clonotype comes from a female donor with Graves disease. Material: peripheral blood mononuclear cells (PBMCs), obtained at new diagnosis, from a patient treated with antithyroid drugs. DNA sequence: TGTGCCAGCAGTTTATACCTAGGCTATTACACAGATACGCAGTATTTT. Translated, it gives CASSLYLGYYTDTQYF.